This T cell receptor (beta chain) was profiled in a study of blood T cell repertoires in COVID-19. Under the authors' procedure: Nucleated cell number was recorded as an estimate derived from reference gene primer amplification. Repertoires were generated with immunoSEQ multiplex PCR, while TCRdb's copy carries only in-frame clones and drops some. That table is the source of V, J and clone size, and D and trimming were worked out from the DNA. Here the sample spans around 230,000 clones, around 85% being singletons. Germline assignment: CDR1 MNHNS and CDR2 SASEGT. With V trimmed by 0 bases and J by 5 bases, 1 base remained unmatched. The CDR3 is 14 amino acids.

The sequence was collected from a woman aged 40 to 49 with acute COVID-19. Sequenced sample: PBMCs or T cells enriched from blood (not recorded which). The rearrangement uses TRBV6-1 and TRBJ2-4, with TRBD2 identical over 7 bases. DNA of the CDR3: TGTGCCAGCAGTGAAGCGGGGGGGGAAAACATTCAGTACTTC. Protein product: CASSEAGGENIQYF.